One sample yielded the 9 T cell receptor beta chains listed below, sequenced in a study of blood T cells in healthy people across ages. The second PCR ran roughly 7 to 12 cycles with a sample-barcoded 5' primer and J-beta primers. Each CDR3 protein gets one entry after TCRdb re-called the 5' RACE reads with MiXCR. The data show about 1,500,000 distinct CDR3 sequences, with about 30% seen just once and 6.5% to 8.5% held by the top ten. Sequenced sample: blood. These receptors came from a woman in her twenties or thirties in good health.

J is TRBJ2-3 and V is TRBV14, with D tentatively TRBD2 (6 bases). Trimming took 0 bases from V and 4 from J, leaving 14 bases between them. This CDR3 has 16 residues. The germline V gene encodes CDR1 SGHDN and CDR2 FVKESK. The DNA for the CDR3 is TGTGCCAGCAGCCAAGAACTAGCTCGGTCAGCAGATACGCAGTATTTT. Encoded protein: CASSQELARSADTQYF.

This rearrangement joins TRBV20-1 to TRBJ2-4, with D possibly being TRBD1 (5 bases). The germline V gene encodes CDR1 DFQATT and CDR2 SNEGSKA (reference sequence). The CDR3 is 15 amino acids. V lost 3 bases, J lost 0 bases, and 12 bases lay in between. The CDR3, as DNA: TGCAGTGCTAGGAGACAGCAGCTAGCCAAAAACATTCAGTACTTC. It yields the protein CSARRQQLAKNIQYF.

The chain carries TRBV5-5 and TRBJ2-2; possibly TRBD2 for D (6 bases). The CDR3 sequence is 14 residues long. Trimming shortened V by 2 bases and J by 4 bases, and 9 bases separated the two germline ends. Germline V gene sequence: CDR1 SGHKS, CDR2 YYEKEE (reference sequence). CDR3 sequence: CASSFPSATGELFF. DNA for the CDR3: TGTGCCAGCAGCTTCCCTAGCGCCACCGGGGAGCTGTTTTTT.

J is TRBJ2-3 and V is TRBV6-2 or TRBV6-3; D is ambiguous. V was clipped by 4 bases and J by 3 bases, with 11 bases between them. This CDR3 is 14 amino acids long. Germline V gene sequence: CDR1 MNHEY, CDR2 SVGEGT. The CDR3 reads CASSLHPRTDTQYF. The CDR3 nucleotides read TGTGCCAGCAGTTTACACCCCCGGACAGATACGCAGTATTTT.

The chain uses TRBV10-3 and TRBJ1-1, with unresolved D. Germline-derived CDR1 and CDR2 are ENHRY and SYGVKD. Trimming stripped 3 bases from V and 2 bases from J, with 7 bases between. This CDR3 has 13 residues. CDR3 bases: TGTGCCATCAGTGAATTCGTTAACACTGAAGCTTTCTTT. Residues: CAISEFVNTEAFF.

This clonotype has ten or more counts. V gene TRBV18 combines with J gene TRBJ2-6, with 9 bases that match TRBD1. CDR1 is KGHSH and CDR2 is LQKENI in the germline V gene. There are 18 residues in the CDR3. V dropped 3 bases and J dropped 1; count of bases not matched to a gene: 7. The DNA of the CDR3 is TGTGCCAGCTCACCGCCGGGACAGGGTTTGTCTGGGGCCAACGTCCTGACTTTC. As protein: CASSPPGQGLSGANVLTF.

This clonotype came up a few times. The chain combines TRBV28 with TRBJ2-2; D is uncertain. With 6 bases removed from V and 7 bases from J, the gap between germline ends came to 18 bases. The CDR3 is 15 amino acids. CDR1 and CDR2 from the germline V gene are MDHEN and SYDVKM. The CDR3 DNA sequence: TGTGCCAGCAGCCCCTCGGTGGGCGCAGGCGGGGAGCTGTTTTTT. It codes for CASSPSVGAGGELFF.

The chain has TRBV10-3 and TRBJ2-3; D is perhaps TRBD2 (6 bases). CDR3 size: 13 residues. CDR1 is ENHRY, CDR2 SYGVKD, per germline. V lost 7 bases and J lost 3, with 11 bases in between. The CDR3 here is CAINARGTDTQYF. Written as DNA, the CDR3 is TGTGCCATCAATGCGCGGGGAACAGATACGCAGTATTTT.

This clonotype was detected many times. Sequence at one end of the junction differs from germline and may be a read error. The rearrangement joins TRBV5-1 to TRBJ2-3; 7 bases align to TRBD1. CDR3 length equals 14 residues. Germline V lookup: CDR1 SGHRS, CDR2 YFSETQ. In nucleotides, the CDR3 is TGTGCCAGCAGTTCGGACAGGTACACAGATACGCAGTATTTT. Translation: CASSSDRYTDTQYF.